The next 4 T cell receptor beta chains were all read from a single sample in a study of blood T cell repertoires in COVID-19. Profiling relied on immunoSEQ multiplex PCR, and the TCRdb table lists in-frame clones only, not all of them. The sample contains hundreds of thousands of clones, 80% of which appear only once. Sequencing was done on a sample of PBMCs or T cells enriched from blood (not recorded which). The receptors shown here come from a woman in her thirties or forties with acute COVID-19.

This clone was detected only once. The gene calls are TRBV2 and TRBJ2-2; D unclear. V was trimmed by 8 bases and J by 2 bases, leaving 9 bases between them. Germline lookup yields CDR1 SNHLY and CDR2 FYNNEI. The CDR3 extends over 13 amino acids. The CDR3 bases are TGTGCCAGCCGTCTGGGCAACACCGGGGAGCTGTTTTTT. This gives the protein CASRLGNTGELFF.

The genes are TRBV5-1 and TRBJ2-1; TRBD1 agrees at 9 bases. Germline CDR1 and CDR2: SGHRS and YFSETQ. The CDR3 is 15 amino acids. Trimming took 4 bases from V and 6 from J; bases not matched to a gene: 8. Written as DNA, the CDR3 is TGCGCCAGCAGCGACGCCGGGACAGGGTCCAATGAGCAGTTCTTC. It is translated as CASSDAGTGSNEQFF.

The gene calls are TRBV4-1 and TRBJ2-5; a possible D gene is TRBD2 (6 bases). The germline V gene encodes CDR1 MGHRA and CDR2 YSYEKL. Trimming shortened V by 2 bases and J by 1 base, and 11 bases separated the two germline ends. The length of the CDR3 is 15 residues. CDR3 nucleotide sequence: TGCGCCAGCAGCCAATCTAGGCGGGGCCAAGAGACCCAGTACTTC. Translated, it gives CASSQSRRGQETQYF.

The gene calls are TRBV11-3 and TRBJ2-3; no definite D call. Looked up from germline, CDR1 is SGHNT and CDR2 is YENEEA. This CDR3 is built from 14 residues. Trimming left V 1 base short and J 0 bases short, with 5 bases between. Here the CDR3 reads CASSLAGSTDTQYF. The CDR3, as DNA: TGTGCCAGCAGCTTAGCCGGGAGCACAGATACGCAGTATTTT.